The rows below give T cell receptor beta chains drawn from one sample of a study of PD-1 blockade in classical Hodgkin lymphoma. This table comes from immunoSEQ multiplex PCR, and its TCRdb copy is limited to in-frame clones, with some not included. The table includes over 20,000 clones, around 69% detected once. The sequencing here drew on peripheral blood mononuclear cells (PBMCs), taken at baseline. Source of these receptors: a human donor with classical Hodgkin lymphoma. CDR3s include the opening cysteine and the closing phenylalanine or tryptophan. The order of the fields is D gene, J gene, clone size, V gene, CDR3 DNA, CDR3 protein. D genes are given only for firm matches. Expanded clones get a size class; other rows say once, few or many, or leave the size out.

TRBD1 TRBJ1-1 NA TRBV19 TGTGCCAGTAGTGATTCAGGGACAGTTAAGAACACTGAAGCTTTCTTT CASSDSGTVKNTEAFF
NA TRBJ2-1 NA TRBV19 TGTGCCAGTAGGCTCGGGAATTACAATGAGCAGTTCTTC CASRLGNYNEQFF
NA TRBJ2-2 once TRBV27 TGTGCCAGCAGTTTATCGGGGACTGGGAATGGCGGGGAGCTGTTTTTT CASSLSGTGNGGELFF
TRBD2 TRBJ2-3 NA TRBV5-1 TGCGCCAGCAGCGCCCGCCCTAGCGGGGGACAAGTAAGGGGGACAGATACGCAGTATTTT CASSARPSGGQVRGTDTQYF
NA TRBJ2-5 NA TRBV21-1 TGTGCCAGCAGCAAAGACAAGGACAGGGGGAGGGAGACCCAGTACTTC CASSKDKDRGRETQYF
NA TRBJ1-6 NA TRBV18 TGTGCCAGCACCCGCACGGAAAGATCCTATAATTCACCCCTCCACTTT CASTRTERSYNSPLHF
NA TRBJ2-5 NA TRBV6-6 TGTGCCAGCAGTTACCTCGGGGGCGGGGAGACCCAGTACTTC CASSYLGGGETQYF
NA TRBJ1-5 NA TRBV19 TGTGCCAGTAGTTTCGCAAATCAGCCCCAGCATTTT CASSFANQPQHF
NA TRBJ2-1 NA TRBV6-1 TGTGCCAGCAGTGACGGGCGATACAATGAGCAGTTCTTC CASSDGRYNEQFF
TRBD1 TRBJ1-5 NA TRBV5-8 TGTGCCAGCAGCCCGTGGGGACAGGGCTTTCAGCCCCAGCATTTT CASSPWGQGFQPQHF
TRBD2 TRBJ2-7 once TRBV28 TGTGCCAGCAGTTTTAGCGGGAGGGACTACGAGCAGTACTTC CASSFSGRDYEQYF
NA TRBJ2-3 NA TRBV19 TGTGCCAGTAGTCGCACAGATACGCAGTATTTT CASSRTDTQYF
NA TRBJ1-1 NA TRBV20-1 TGCAGTGCAACCTCGAACACTGAAGCTTTCTTT CSATSNTEAFF
TRBD1 TRBJ2-2 NA TRBV5-4 TGTGCCAGCAGCTTAATAGGGACAGGGGTTCCCGGGGAGCTGTTTTTT CASSLIGTGVPGELFF
NA TRBJ1-3 NA TRBV29-1 TGCAGCGTTGATGGGGGAACTGGAAACACCATATATTTT CSVDGGTGNTIYF
TRBD2 TRBJ2-7 NA TRBV6-5 TGTGCCAGCAGTTACTCAGCGGGGCTGGGGGGCGAGCAGTACTTC CASSYSAGLGGEQYF
NA TRBJ1-5 NA TRBV28 TGTGCCAGCAGTTTATATCCCCCGATAGGGAACCAGCCCCAGCATTTT CASSLYPPIGNQPQHF
NA TRBJ2-2 NA TRBV27 TGTGCCAGCAGTTTAGAGGGGACTGAGTGGTTTTTT CASSLEGTEWFF
NA TRBJ2-1 NA TRBV9 TGTGCCAGCAGCCTGATCCCCGAGCAGCAGTTCTTC CASSLIPEQQFF
NA TRBJ2-3 few TRBV5-6 TGTGCCAGCAGCTTGAGGGCAGCTTTTCTCACAGATACGCAGTATTTT CASSLRAAFLTDTQYF
NA TRBJ2-5 NA TRBV25-1 TGTGCCAGCAGCGAGAGCTACTGGAGCGGGACACGGCAAGAGACCCAGTACTTC CASSESYWSGTRQETQYF
TRBD1 TRBJ1-3 NA TRBV6-6 TGTGCCAGCAGTGGCCGACAGGGGGAGGGAAACACCATATATTTT CASSGRQGEGNTIYF
NA TRBJ2-5 once TRBV6-6 TGTGCCAGCAGTTACGCAGAGACCCAGTACTTC CASSYAETQYF
NA TRBJ2-4 NA TRBV7-2 TGTGCCAGCAGCTTAGTGGTGGGGACAAAAAACATTCAGTACTTC CASSLVVGTKNIQYF
NA TRBJ2-2 NA TRBV5-6 TGTGCCAGCAGCTTGAGAGGGGCCAGCACCGGGGAGCTGTTTTTT CASSLRGASTGELFF
NA TRBJ1-5 once TRBV5-4 TGTGCCAGCAGCTTGGATCGGCAGGCGGGGGGCCAGCCCCAGCATTTT CASSLDRQAGGQPQHF
NA TRBJ1-1 NA TRBV6-1 TGTGCCAGCACTGACTGGGGGCTCGTCACTGAAGCTTTCTTT CASTDWGLVTEAFF
TRBD2 TRBJ2-1 NA TRBV2 TGTGCCAGCAGTGAGGTAGCGGGGGGGGTCAATGAGCAGTTCTTC CASSEVAGGVNEQFF
NA TRBJ2-3 NA TRBV5-8 TGTGCCAGCAGCTTGTACTCCACAGATACGCAGTATTTT CASSLYSTDTQYF
NA TRBJ2-1 NA TRBV6-6 TGTGCCAGCAGGCCAAGGGCATCCAATGAGCAGTTCTTC CASRPRASNEQFF
NA TRBJ1-5 medium-sized TRBV2 TGTGCCAGTAGTAGGTCCCCAAGTAGGGTTAGCAATCAGCCCCAGCATTTT CASSRSPSRVSNQPQHF
NA TRBJ1-4 NA TRBV6-6 TGTGCCAGCAGTTACTTATCAGCCGGCTCTAATGAAAAACTGTTTTTT CASSYLSAGSNEKLFF
NA TRBJ2-1 NA TRBV5-1 TGCGCCAGCAGCATGACAGCCGCTGGATCCTACAATGAGCAGTTCTTC CASSMTAAGSYNEQFF
NA TRBJ2-5 NA TRBV18 TGTGCCAGCTCACCAAAACAGGGTGAAGGCCAGTACTTC CASSPKQGEGQYF
NA TRBJ1-3 NA TRBV11-2 TGTGCCAGCAGCTTAATCGATTTCTCTGGAAACACCATATATTTT CASSLIDFSGNTIYF
NA TRBJ2-2 NA TRBV9 TGTGCCAGCAGCGGGAGTGATACCGGGGAGCTGTTTTTT CASSGSDTGELFF
NA TRBJ1-2 few TRBV29-1 TGCAGCGTGGGGGGTAGCGGGGCGAACTATGGCTACACCTTC CSVGGSGANYGYTF
NA TRBJ2-7 NA TRBV6-1 TGTGCCAGCAAGACCGGGGGAGGCAAGCAGTACTTC CASKTGGGKQYF
NA TRBJ1-4 medium-sized TRBV28 TGTGCCAGCAGTGAGAGGGGTGGCGAAAAACTGTTTTTT CASSERGGEKLFF
NA TRBJ1-6 NA TRBV28 TGTGCCAGCAGTCCTACCTACCATAATTCACCCCTCCACTTT CASSPTYHNSPLHF
NA TRBJ1-3 NA TRBV11-2 TGTGCCAGCAGCTTAGTGCAGGGTGGAAACACCATATATTTT CASSLVQGGNTIYF
TRBD2 TRBJ2-1 NA TRBV29-1 TGCAGCGTTGAAAGTGTCTCCTCCGGGAGGGAAAATGAGCAGTTCTTC CSVESVSSGRENEQFF